This T cell receptor (beta chain) was found in a study of T cells after yellow fever vaccination. In germline, CDR1 is SQVTM, CDR2 ANQGSEA. The junction had 10 bases not matched to a gene; V was cut back by 8 bases and J by 8 bases. The CDR3 runs 13 residues. TCRdb reanalysed the 5' RACE reads using MiXCR and keeps one entry per CDR3 protein. The sample carries some 350,000 distinct CDR3 sequences, 4.1% recorded once. This sequence joins TRBV29-1 and TRBJ2-1; 9 bases agree with TRBD1. The specimen was PBMCs, collected 5 days after the yellow fever booster vaccination. The origin of this receptor is a man aged 18 to 30 who received the YFV17D yellow fever vaccine. As DNA, the CDR3 is TGCAGCAAGGGGACAGGGAGTTCGGATGAGCAGTTCTTC. Its translation is CSKGTGSSDEQFF.